These 11 T cell receptor beta chains originate from one sample sequenced in a study of blood T cell repertoires in COVID-19. The assay was immunoSEQ multiplex PCR, and TCRdb's table has in-frame clones only and misses some. Here the sample spans about 480,000 clones, 70% to 90% being singletons. The specimen was peripheral blood. The origin of the receptors is a woman aged 45-65 years with COVID-19, enrolled during active disease.

The rearrangement links TRBV5-6 to TRBJ1-2; weak D call: TRBD1 (5 bases). The V and J ends lost 4 bases and 7 bases respectively, with 11 bases between them. Germline V gene data show CDR1 as SGHDT and CDR2 as YYEEEE. This CDR3 has 12 amino acids. The CDR3 DNA reads as TGTGCCAGCAGCCCAGCAGGGCTTGGCTACACCTTC. It codes for CASSPAGLGYTF. Supplemented by reference TRBV5-6 and TRBJ1-2, the full variable domain reads DAGVTQSPTHLIKTRGQQVTLRCSPKSGHDTVSWYQQALGQGPQFIFQYYEEEERQRGNFPDRFSGHQFPNYSSELNVNALLLGDSALYLCASSPAGLGYTFGSGTRLTVV.

This clone came up a few times. V gene TRBV6-2 or TRBV6-3 combines with J gene TRBJ1-2; possible D gene TRBD1, 6 bases. Germline V gene lookup returns CDR1 MNHEY and CDR2 SVGEGT. V lost 0 bases and J lost 7, with 15 bases in between. CDR3 size: 15 residues. Here the CDR3 reads CASSYSNAGESGYTF. The DNA of the CDR3 is TGTGCCAGCAGTTACTCGAATGCAGGGGAGAGTGGCTACACCTTC.

V usage is TRBV6-5 and J usage is TRBJ1-1, with D possibly matching TRBD1 (6 bases). The CDR3 extends over 13 amino acids. V was cut by 11 bases and J by 4 bases, with 17 bases left in between. The germline V gene encodes CDR1 MNHEY and CDR2 SVGAGI. CDR3 nucleotides: TGTGCCGCTACCACAGGGTTAGTCACTGAAGCTTTCTTT. It is translated as CAATTGLVTEAFF.

This clone was seen only once. The chain is built from TRBV5-1 and TRBJ2-6; D might be TRBD1 (5 bases). This CDR3 has 18 residues. Germline-derived CDR1 and CDR2 are SGHRS and YFSETQ. The V end was cut by 0 bases, the J end by 0 bases, with 13 bases between. The DNA of the CDR3 is TGCGCCAGCAGCTTGGAAGCCAGGGCCTCCTCTGGGGCCAACGTCCTGACTTTC. It translates to CASSLEARASSGANVLTF.

This chain uses TRBV6-5 with TRBJ1-2; D remains ambiguous. CDR1 is MNHEY and CDR2 is SVGAGI in the germline V gene. V gave up 0 bases and J gave up 5 bases, with 10 bases separating them. The CDR3 extends over 14 amino acids. DNA of the CDR3: TGTGCCAGCAGTTACTCCCCGTACGGGTATGGCTACACCTTC. It is translated as CASSYSPYGYGYTF.

The rearrangement uses TRBV18 and TRBJ1-2; D may be TRBD1 (6 bases). From germline, CDR1 is KGHSH and CDR2 LQKENI. This CDR3 is built from 14 residues. V lost 6 bases, J lost 4 bases, and 15 bases lay in between. The CDR3 DNA follows: TGTGCCAGCTCCAGAGGGGGTGATAGCTATGGCTACACCTTC. Translating gives CASSRGGDSYGYTF.

This clone was observed a single time. V and J are TRBV5-1 and TRBJ1-1; D is possibly TRBD1 (6 bases). The CDR3 consists of 16 residues. Trimming stripped 4 bases from V and 5 bases from J, with 21 bases between. CDR1 and CDR2 from the germline V gene are SGHRS and YFSETQ. The CDR3 sequence is CASSRYQGTSRTEAFF. The CDR3 DNA sequence: TGCGCCAGCAGCCGCTACCAAGGGACATCAAGGACTGAAGCTTTCTTT.

The J gene is TRBJ2-3, the V gene TRBV27; TRBD2 matches 8 bases. Per the germline V gene, CDR1 is MNHEY and CDR2 is SMNVEV (reference sequence). V lost 8 bases to trimming and J lost 2 bases; unmatched junction nucleotides: 9. CDR3 length: 15 amino acids. This chain's CDR3 is CASRELAAPTDTQYF. The CDR3 DNA sequence: TGTGCCAGCCGGGAACTAGCGGCCCCCACAGATACGCAGTATTTT.

This clone was detected only a few times. In DNA form, the CDR3 reads TGTGCCAGTATAGGTCCCCAGGGATACAATGAGCAGTTCTTC. Its protein product is CASIGPQGYNEQFF. The chain employs TRBV19 and TRBJ2-1; TRBD1 might be the D (5 bases). The CDR3 contains 14 residues. Germline V lookup: CDR1 LNHDA, CDR2 SQIVND (reference sequence). V lost 7 bases and J 4 bases, leaving 14 bases between the germline ends.

The V and J genes are TRBV5-1 and TRBJ2-3; 14 bases match TRBD2. CDR3 length equals 17 residues. V was pared by 4 bases and J by 2 bases, with 6 bases of the junction left unmatched. Germline V gene lookup returns CDR1 SGHRS and CDR2 YFSETQ. The CDR3 nucleotides read TGCGCCAGCAGCCGAAGGACTAGCGGGGGGCCCACAGATACGCAGTATTTT. Translated, it gives CASSRRTSGGPTDTQYF.

This chain uses TRBV18 with TRBJ2-2; D is uncertain. CDR1 is KGHSH and CDR2 is LQKENI in the germline V gene. The CDR3 contains 16 residues. Trimming removed 3 bases at V and 1 base at J, with 12 bases between. Written as DNA, the CDR3 is TGTGCCAGCTCACCCTCGGCCCAGGAGAACACCGGGGAGCTGTTTTTT. Translated, it gives CASSPSAQENTGELFF. The full variable domain, its missing parts supplied by reference TRBV18 and TRBJ2-2, is NAGVMQNPRHLVRRRGQEARLRCSPMKGHSHVYWYRQLPEEGLKFMVYLQKENIIDESGMPKERFSAEFPKEGPSILRIQQVVRGDSAAYFCASSPSAQENTGELFFGEGSRLTVL.